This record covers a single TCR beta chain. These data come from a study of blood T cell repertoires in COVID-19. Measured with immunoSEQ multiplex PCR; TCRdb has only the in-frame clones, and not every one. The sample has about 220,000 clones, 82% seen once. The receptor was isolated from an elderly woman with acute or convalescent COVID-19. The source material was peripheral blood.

CDR3 amino acids: CASSPLAGARDTQYF. The CDR3 region has the DNA TGTGCCAGCAGCCCCCTGGCGGGAGCACGGGATACGCAGTATTTT. V and J are TRBV14 and TRBJ2-3, with 7 bases aligning to TRBD2. The junction had 10 bases not matched to a gene; V was cut back by 4 bases and J by 6 bases. Germline CDR1 reads SGHDN; CDR2 reads FVKESK. The CDR3 covers 15 residues.